The 12 T cell receptor beta chains given below trace back to one sample, sequenced in a study of CD8 T cells in ankylosing spondylitis. Antigens for these TCRs are unknown. Study-wide findings and caveats: What seemed typical of ankylosing spondylitis blood was a TCR beta motif built from several highly homologous variants.

TCRdb called the 5' RACE reads again in MiXCR, with one record for every CDR3 protein. This sample yields 400,000 or so distinct CDR3 sequences, of which 25% to 30% are seen a single time; 0.89% belongs to the top ten. Material for sequencing was blood, either unsorted or a sorted T cell fraction (not recorded which). These receptors were taken from a male donor with ankylosing spondylitis.

The J gene is TRBJ2-1, the V gene TRBV5-1; 11 bases map to TRBD1. The V gene's germline CDR1 is SGHRS and CDR2 YFSETQ. CDR3 size: 13 residues. Losses at the gene ends were 6 bases for V and 10 bases for J; bases not matched to a gene: 6. CDR3 sequence (DNA): TGCGCCAGCACCAGGGACAGGGGGAACGAGCAGTTCTTC. Amino acid sequence: CASTRDRGNEQFF.

This clonotype was seen at least ten times. V is TRBV5-1 and J is TRBJ2-1; no clear D gene. Germline CDR1 and CDR2: SGHRS and YFSETQ. CDR3 size: 13 residues. V was shortened by 0 bases and J by 6 bases, with 7 bases between the two germline ends. As DNA, the CDR3 is TGCGCCAGCAGCTTGGAGGGAATCAATGAGCAGTTCTTC. It specifies CASSLEGINEQFF.

This clonotype was seen more than once but under ten times. Here the CDR3 DNA reads TGTGCCAGCAGCTCAGGGGAACAGGGTTTTGCAAACACTGAAGCTTTCTTT. Translation gives CASSSGEQGFANTEAFF. This chain links TRBV7-9 with TRBJ1-1; perhaps TRBD1 as D (6 bases). Germline V gene sequence: CDR1 SEHNR, CDR2 FQNEAQ (reference sequence). V dropped 4 bases and J dropped 2 bases, with 20 bases sitting between them. The CDR3 contains 17 residues.

The chain carries TRBV7-9 and TRBJ2-4; 7 positions match TRBD1. CDR3 length: 13 amino acids. J lost 7 bases, V lost 5 bases, and 5 bases had no gene match. The germline V gene encodes CDR1 SEHNR and CDR2 FQNEAQ (reference sequence). The CDR3 DNA reads as TGTGCCAGCAGCCGACAGGGAACGAACATTCAGTACTTC. This sequence encodes CASSRQGTNIQYF.

This clonotype was counted between two and nine times. This chain connects TRBV7-9 to TRBJ2-5; D not resolved. V shed 7 bases and J shed 5 bases, with 17 bases lying between them. CDR3 size: 14 residues. Germline V gives CDR1 SEHNR, CDR2 FQNEAQ (reference sequence). CDR3 nucleotides: TGTGCCAGCACAATAGAGCAGGATGGGGAGACCCAGTACTTC. This encodes CASTIEQDGETQYF.

This chain uses TRBV20-1 with TRBJ2-1, with 13 bases aligning to TRBD2. The CDR3 covers 13 residues. The germline V gene encodes CDR1 DFQATT and CDR2 SNEGSKA (reference sequence). With V trimmed by 6 bases and J by 9 bases, 5 bases remained unmatched. The CDR3 sequence is CSAGLAGAGEQFF. The DNA for the CDR3 is TGCAGTGCCGGACTAGCGGGAGCCGGTGAGCAGTTCTTC.

The chain's CDR3 is CAIRGPGTDTQYF. The CDR3 DNA sequence: TGTGCCATCAGGGGGCCGGGCACAGATACGCAGTATTTT. The V and J genes are TRBV10-3 and TRBJ2-3; D is possibly TRBD1 (5 bases). The CDR3 is 13 amino acids. The ends were cut back, 6 bases at V and 1 base at J, with 8 bases in the middle. Per germline, CDR1 ENHRY and CDR2 SYGVKD.

This clonotype was detected a few times. The J gene is TRBJ2-3, the V gene TRBV5-1; 11 positions agree with TRBD2. Germline V lookup: CDR1 SGHRS, CDR2 YFSETQ. V gave up 5 bases and J gave up 0 bases; unmatched junction bases: 2. CDR3 size: 15 residues. CDR3 residues: CASRTSGASTDTQYF. CDR3 nucleotides: TGCGCCAGCAGGACTAGCGGGGCTAGCACAGATACGCAGTATTTT.

The chain uses TRBV4-2 and TRBJ1-2, with 7 bases fitting TRBD1. J gave up 4 bases and V 0 bases, and 8 bases lay outside the gene matches. The CDR3 sequence is 16 residues long. CDR1 is LGHNA, CDR2 YNFKEQ, per germline. Written as DNA, the CDR3 is TGTGCCAGCAGCCAAGATCAGGACAGGATTCTCTATGGCTACACCTTC. Its protein is CASSQDQDRILYGYTF.

The genes are TRBV10-3 and TRBJ2-5; D is possibly TRBD1 (6 bases). CDR1 and CDR2 from the germline V gene are ENHRY and SYGVKD. The CDR3 consists of 11 residues. CDR3 protein: CATGVEETQYF. CDR3 sequence (DNA): TGTGCGACAGGTGTGGAGGAGACCCAGTACTTC.

The rearrangement uses TRBV20-1 and TRBJ2-1; 9 bases line up with TRBD2. The V gene end was trimmed by 0 bases and the J gene end by 1 base; junction bases not matched to a gene: 7. This CDR3 has 17 amino acids. Germline CDR1 DFQATT, CDR2 SNEGSKA (reference sequence). The CDR3 sequence is CSARDQGSGGSYNEQFF. The CDR3 nucleotides read TGCAGTGCTAGAGATCAGGGTAGCGGGGGATCCTACAATGAGCAGTTCTTC.

The chain carries TRBV15 and TRBJ1-2; the match to TRBD1 covers 9 bases. This CDR3 has 17 residues. Germline values: CDR1 LNHNV, CDR2 YYDKDF (reference sequence). V was clipped by 0 bases and J by 5 bases; unmatched bases: 10. For the CDR3, the DNA is TGTGCCACCAGCAGAGATCGTGGTTCAGACAGGGGGTATGGCTACACCTTC. Translated, it gives CATSRDRGSDRGYGYTF.